This T cell receptor beta chain was obtained from a study of CD4+ T cells in melanoma. Germline V CDR1 and CDR2: MNHEY, SMNVEV (reference sequence). V was clipped by 6 bases and J by 7 bases, with 12 bases between them. The CDR3 runs 12 residues. This table comes from immunoSEQ multiplex PCR, and its TCRdb copy is limited to in-frame clones, with some not included. Of 9,900 or so clones in the sample, 60% to 70% are singletons; the top ten hold less than 25%. The receptor was derived from a human donor with melanoma. The sequenced sample was cells from a culture (not recorded whether cultured in vitro). The V call is TRBV27, the J call TRBJ2-5; D unresolved. The CDR3 DNA sequence: TGTGCCAGCAGAGGGCCTTACTCGACCCAGTACTTC. Protein: CASRGPYSTQYF.